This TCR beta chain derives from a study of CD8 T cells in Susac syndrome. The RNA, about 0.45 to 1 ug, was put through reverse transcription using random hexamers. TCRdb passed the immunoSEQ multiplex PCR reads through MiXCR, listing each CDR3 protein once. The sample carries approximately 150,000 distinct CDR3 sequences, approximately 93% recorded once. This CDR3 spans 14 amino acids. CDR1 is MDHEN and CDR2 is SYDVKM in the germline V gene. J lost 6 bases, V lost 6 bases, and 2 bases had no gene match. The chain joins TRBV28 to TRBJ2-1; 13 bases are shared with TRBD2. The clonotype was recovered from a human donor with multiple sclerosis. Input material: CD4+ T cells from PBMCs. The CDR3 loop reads CASSGLAGVNEQFF. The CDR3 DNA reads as TGTGCCAGCAGCGGACTAGCGGGAGTCAATGAGCAGTTCTTC. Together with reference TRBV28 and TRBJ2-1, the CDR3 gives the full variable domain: DVKVTQSSRYLVKRTGEKVFLECVQDMDHENMFWYRQDPGLGLRLIYFSYDVKMKEKGDIPEGYSVSREKKERFSLILESASTNQTSMYLCASSGLAGVNEQFFGPGTRLTVL.